This T cell receptor beta chain was sequenced for a study of glioma-infiltrating T cells after dendritic cell vaccination (dated by TCRdb to the mid-2010s). Notes on the research overall: A cohort of roughly 15 glioblastoma patients from Phase I and II dendritic cell vaccination trials was included, of whom 9 were newly diagnosed and 6 had recurrent disease. Between 2003 and 2012, patients were given autologous tumor lysate-pulsed dendritic cell vaccination. The vaccine was prepared from monocyte-derived dendritic cells that were cultured for seven days with IL-4 and GM-CSF and then pulsed overnight with autologous tumor lysate. Each patient was given three intradermal dendritic cell vaccine injections, spaced two weeks apart, in the arm below the axilla. Deep sequencing of TCR beta CDR3 regions was used to quantify tumor-infiltrating lymphocyte content and compare tumor and blood repertoires in dendritic cell-vaccinated glioblastoma patients. Survival after dendritic cell vaccination was correlated with TCR sequencing metrics, such as TIL content and the overlap between tumor and blood repertoires.

The immunoSEQ assay amplified TCRB CDR3 regions from roughly 2.1 micrograms of genomic DNA, or from all available DNA when less than that amount was available. The multiplex PCR relied on 60 forward primers for TCR V beta segments and 13 reverse primers for J beta segments. Synthetic control templates were spiked into each sample at limiting dilution to estimate reads per starting template. The Illumina HiSeq System generated sequencing reads of 87 bp. The study's processing was this. PCR and sequencing errors were removed by a nearest neighbor algorithm that merged closely related sequences. TCR overlap was defined as the percentage of unique tumor TCR beta sequences that were also present in the same patient's peripheral blood. Entries here come from immuneACCESS through TCRdb and include only in-frame sequences with V and J called. Some clones fail to appear in such tables; in the studies checked, an unresolved V gene covers under half of the shortfall, and the cause of the remainder is unknown. Clone size and the V and J calls come from that table; the DNA yielded D and trimming. Present in this sample are about 92,000 clones, 65% to 90% of which were seen just once. The biggest ten clones account for 15% to 17% of the sample.

General study outcomes and caveats: No direct relationship between TCR clonality and survival was found, suggesting a diverse polyclonal response may matter. The cohort was small and heterogeneous, with few patients having full blood and tumor sets and even fewer initial-recurrent tumor pairs. Longer time to progression and overall survival after dendritic cell vaccination were predicted by higher estimated pretreatment TIL content. The response model built on TCR overlap across three groups was characterized as speculative, with prospective validation still needed.

Worth noting for this clone: Its antigen remains unidentified. Base quality data are lacking; no much larger clone is found one base away.

To be selected, patients needed enough residual fresh-frozen tumor tissue and more than two years of available survival data. An isocitrate dehydrogenase mutation was not carried by any of the glioblastoma patients, although molecular status was otherwise variable. PBMC collection took place before vaccination, two weeks after the third vaccination, and at tumor progression if progression occurred. Genomic DNA was extracted with the Qiagen DNeasy Blood extraction Kit. V is cut back by 3 bases and J by 3 bases, with 14 bases in the junction unmatched. The CDR3 runs 19 residues from the cysteine to the phenylalanine. Only CDR3 DNA is held: 57 bases, read in frame from base 1. The germline V gene sets CDR1 to SGHTA and CDR2 to FQGTGA.

The sequencing used blood, collected before dendritic cell vaccination. The sequence derives from a human donor with glioblastoma. The receptor chain draws on TRBV7-3 and TRBJ1-2, and TRBD1 aligns with 12 junction nucleotides. The CDR3 is CASSFFAGTGGVGDYGYTF. The DNA reads TGTGCCAGCAGCTTCTTTGCCGGGACAGGGGGCGTCGGAGACTATGGCTACACCTTC.